Listed here are 29 T cell receptor beta chains from one sample, sequenced in a study of early T cells in non-severe SARS-CoV-2 infection. In TCRdb, the 5' RACE reads were re-called with MiXCR into one record per CDR3 protein. The sample has approximately 42,000 distinct CDR3 sequences; roughly 6% are singletons. The sequenced material came from whole blood. These receptors were collected from an adult who was a healthcare worker with PCR-confirmed SARS-CoV-2 infection or an uninfected control (not recorded which).

This clonotype has ten or more counts. The chain recombines TRBV12-3 or TRBV12-4 with TRBJ2-3, with D maybe TRBD2 (6 bases). The CDR3 spans 16 residues. The ends were cut back, 3 bases at V and 2 bases at J, with 15 bases in the middle. CDR3 region: CASSLGSAGYTDTQYF. The CDR3 DNA sequence: TGTGCCAGCAGTTTGGGCAGCGCGGGGTACACAGATACGCAGTATTTT.

This chain links TRBV4-1 with TRBJ2-3; no reliable D call. The V end was cut by 2 bases, the J end by 4 bases, with 10 bases between. The length of the CDR3 is 14 residues. The germline gives CDR1 MGHRA, CDR2 YSYEKL. The CDR3 region has the DNA TGCGCCAGCAGCCAAACCCAACGTCCAGATACGCAGTATTTT. It translates to CASSQTQRPDTQYF.

Ten or more counts support this clonotype. The CDR3 sequence is CAIRPDRAGNEKLFF. CDR3 sequence (DNA): TGTGCCATCAGACCAGACAGGGCGGGGAATGAAAAACTGTTTTTT. The chain carries TRBV10-3 and TRBJ1-4, with TRBD1 identical over 7 bases. Germline CDR1 and CDR2: ENHRY and SYGVKD. CDR3 length: 15 residues. V was pared by 6 bases and J by 5 bases, with 9 bases of the junction left unmatched.

This clonotype was recorded many times. This chain connects TRBV20-1 to TRBJ2-5; a possible D gene is TRBD2 (6 bases). V was trimmed by 0 bases and J by 0 bases, leaving 11 bases between them. The CDR3 has 15 amino acids. CDR1 and CDR2 (germline): DFQATT, SNEGSKA (reference sequence). CDR3 region: CSAREGGGYQETQYF. CDR3 nucleotides: TGCAGTGCTAGAGAGGGAGGAGGGTACCAAGAGACCCAGTACTTC.

This clonotype was picked up many times. This chain joins TRBV28 and TRBJ2-7, with 7 nucleotides matching TRBD1. The CDR3 length is 12 residues. Germline loops: CDR1 MDHEN, CDR2 SYDVKM. Trimming at V came to 11 bases and at J to 3 bases, leaving 7 bases not matched to a gene. The CDR3 DNA reads TGTGCCTGGGGACAGCAAAACTACGAGCAGTACTTC. Residues: CAWGQQNYEQYF.

This clonotype was picked up many times. The chain links TRBV27 to TRBJ2-5; D is ambiguous. V shed 8 bases and J shed 1 base, with 11 bases lying between them. Germline V gene sequence: CDR1 MNHEY, CDR2 SMNVEV (reference sequence). The CDR3 has 13 residues. The CDR3 loop reads CASGAWGQETQYF. CDR3 bases: TGTGCCAGCGGTGCTTGGGGCCAAGAGACCCAGTACTTC.

The sample holds many counts of this clonotype. This sequence joins TRBV20-1 and TRBJ2-5; D tentatively reads TRBD1 or TRBD2 (6 bases each). The CDR3 covers 15 residues. The V end lost 3 bases, the J end lost 2 bases, and 16 bases lay between the germline ends. From germline, CDR1 is DFQATT and CDR2 SNEGSKA (reference sequence). CDR3 region: CSASPEGGLQETQYF. CDR3 in DNA: TGCAGTGCTAGCCCTGAGGGGGGTCTTCAAGAGACCCAGTACTTC.

The chain carries TRBV4-1 and TRBJ1-1; TRBD1 might be the D (5 bases). This CDR3 region has 15 residues. V gave up 2 bases and J gave up 5 bases, with 15 bases separating them. CDR1 MGHRA and CDR2 YSYEKL come from the germline V gene. The CDR3 nucleotides are TGCGCCAGCAGCCAACAGAGGGGCTCGGATACTGAAGCTTTCTTT. Amino acid sequence: CASSQQRGSDTEAFF.

A few counts support this clonotype. The chain recombines TRBV19 with TRBJ2-2; 10 bases align to TRBD2. The junction had 16 bases not matched to a gene; V was cut back by 9 bases and J by 6 bases. The CDR3 spans 17 residues. Germline V gives CDR1 LNHDA, CDR2 SQIVND (reference sequence). The DNA for the CDR3 is TGTGCCAGCACCCTTCGGCGGAGCGGGGGGGCCCCCGGGGAGCTGTTTTTT. Translation gives CASTLRRSGGAPGELFF.

The rearrangement uses TRBV29-1 and TRBJ2-5, with D possibly TRBD1 on 5 matching bases. The CDR3 consists of 15 residues. The V gene lost 1 base and the J gene lost 0 bases, with 12 bases spanning the gap. Germline loops: CDR1 SQVTM, CDR2 ANQGSEA. CDR3 nucleotides: TGCAGCGTTGAAGGGGCGGCGACAGACCAAGAGACCCAGTACTTC. Amino acids: CSVEGAATDQETQYF.

The chain is built from TRBV6-5 and TRBJ2-2; 7 bases line up with TRBD1. Germline V gives CDR1 MNHEY, CDR2 SVGAGI. Unmatched junction bases numbered 5, after V lost 4 bases and J lost 6 bases. The CDR3 spans 14 residues. The CDR3 is CASSSTGPSGELFF. Here the CDR3 DNA reads TGTGCCAGCAGTTCGACAGGGCCATCCGGGGAGCTGTTTTTT.

This chain joins TRBV30 and TRBJ1-4; the D is unclear. Germline CDR1 is GTSNPN and CDR2 is SVGIG (reference sequence). V lost 8 bases and J 0 bases, leaving 7 bases between the germline ends. The CDR3 length is 12 residues. The CDR3 region has the DNA TGTGCCGTTGGGTCAACTAATGAAAAACTGTTTTTT. Its translation: CAVGSTNEKLFF.

In this sample, this clonotype turned up many times. CDR3 region: CASSADSHNEQFF. Written as DNA, the CDR3 is TGTGCCAGCAGCGCGGACAGCCACAATGAGCAGTTCTTC. This chain links TRBV7-3 with TRBJ2-1; D may be TRBD1 (6 bases). Germline loops: CDR1 SGHTA, CDR2 FQGTGA. This CDR3 comprises 13 residues. V shed 5 bases and J shed 5 bases, with 10 bases lying between them.

Ten or more counts support this clonotype. The rearrangement links TRBV7-2 to TRBJ2-5; TRBD1 might be the D (5 bases). Germline V gives CDR1 SGHTA, CDR2 FQGNSA. V dropped 4 bases and J dropped 4 bases, with 13 bases sitting between them. The CDR3 runs to 14 residues. Written as DNA, the CDR3 is TGTGCCAGCAGCTCCAAAGGGGTTGGAGAGACCCAGTACTTC. It specifies CASSSKGVGETQYF.

This clonotype showed up many times. The chain joins TRBV7-6 to TRBJ2-7; possibly TRBD2 for D (5 bases). This CDR3 contains 14 residues. CDR1 and CDR2 from the germline V gene are SGHVS and FNYEAQ. V was clipped by 0 bases and J by 0 bases, with 6 bases between them. CDR3 residues: CASSLAGSSYEQYF. The CDR3 DNA follows: TGTGCCAGCAGCTTAGCTGGGAGCTCCTACGAGCAGTACTTC.

This clonotype was seen many times. In DNA form, the CDR3 reads TGTGCCAGCAGCGTAGGCCCCTGGGATACGCAGTATTTT. Translating it yields CASSVGPWDTQYF. V usage is TRBV7-7 and J usage is TRBJ2-3; no clear D gene. The CDR3 extends over 13 amino acids. Germline CDR1 and CDR2: SSHAT and FNYEAQ (reference sequence). The germline V and J ends were trimmed by 5 bases and 6 bases, with 12 bases remaining between them.

At least ten counts were recorded for this clonotype. CDR3 in DNA: TGTGCCAGCAGTTTAGACCAAACTATACCAACTAATGAAAAACTGTTTTTT. Its protein product is CASSLDQTIPTNEKLFF. The chain couples TRBV12-3 or TRBV12-4 to TRBJ1-4; unclear D gene. The CDR3 consists of 17 residues. V dropped 1 base and J dropped 0 bases, with 12 bases sitting between them.

This clonotype was picked up many times. Written as DNA, the CDR3 is TGTGCCAGCAGCTTGGGACAGGACTCCTACGAGCAGTACTTC. This sequence encodes CASSLGQDSYEQYF. V usage is TRBV5-4 and J usage is TRBJ2-7; a possible D gene is TRBD1 (6 bases). This CDR3 comprises 14 residues. V was clipped by 0 bases and J by 0 bases, with 7 bases between them. Germline loops: CDR1 SGHNT, CDR2 YYREEE (reference sequence).

This clonotype was recorded a few times. The rearrangement joins TRBV11-2 to TRBJ2-7; perhaps TRBD1 as D (6 bases). V was cut by 5 bases and J by 0 bases, with 11 bases left in between. Per the germline V gene, CDR1 is SGHAT and CDR2 is FQNNGV. CDR3 length: 14 amino acids. This CDR3 is CASSPRDISYEQYF. The CDR3 DNA is TGTGCCAGCAGCCCACGGGACATCTCCTACGAGCAGTACTTC. The whole variable domain, filled in from reference TRBV11-2 and TRBJ2-7, reads EAGVAQSPRYKIIEKRQSVAFWCNPISGHATLYWYQQILGQGPKLLIQFQNNGVVDDSQLPKDRFSAERLKGVDSTLKIQPAKLEDSAVYLCASSPRDISYEQYFGPGTRLTVT.

The sample holds many counts of this clonotype. CDR3 protein: CASSLGSTGEQFF. The CDR3 region has the DNA TGTGCCAGCAGTTTAGGTTCCACGGGGGAGCAGTTCTTC. The chain employs TRBV12-3 or TRBV12-4 and TRBJ2-1; TRBD2 is a possible D gene (5 bases). V lost 1 base to trimming and J lost 10 bases, with 11 bases between them. This CDR3 has 13 amino acids.

This clonotype was counted many times. The chain links TRBV9 to TRBJ2-1; D is undetermined. CDR1 and CDR2 (germline): SGDLS, YYNGEE. This CDR3 spans 14 amino acids. Trimming cost V 0 bases and J 5 bases, with 9 bases left between them. This CDR3 is CASSVVVDNNEQFF. CDR3 in DNA: TGTGCCAGCAGCGTAGTGGTAGATAACAATGAGCAGTTCTTC.

In this sample, this clonotype turned up many times. The chain uses TRBV20-1 and TRBJ2-7, with TRBD1 matching 7 bases. With 3 bases clipped from V and 0 bases from J, the junction kept 2 bases outside the gene matches. The CDR3 loop spans 13 amino acids. CDR1 and CDR2 from the germline V gene are DFQATT and SNEGSKA (reference sequence). CDR3 region: CSARGTDSYEQYF. In nucleotides, the CDR3 is TGCAGTGCTAGGGGGACAGACTCCTACGAGCAGTACTTC.

This clonotype has just a few counts. The chain combines TRBV5-6 with TRBJ2-3; D is perhaps TRBD2 (6 bases). Germline V gene sequence: CDR1 SGHDT, CDR2 YYEEEE. The CDR3 consists of 14 residues. The germline V and J ends were trimmed by 2 bases and 8 bases, with 15 bases remaining between them. CDR3 amino acids: CASSFWGGESTQYF. CDR3 nucleotides: TGTGCCAGCAGCTTCTGGGGCGGGGAGTCTACGCAGTATTTT.

Ten or more counts support this clonotype. This chain links TRBV20-1 with TRBJ1-4, with 7 positions matching TRBD1. The germline gives CDR1 DFQATT, CDR2 SNEGSKA (reference sequence). The CDR3 spans 13 residues. V shed 6 bases and J 8 bases; nucleotides not matched to a gene: 9. The CDR3 DNA is TGCAGTGCCCGGGACAGAGGAGGAGAAAAACTGTTTTTT. Protein sequence: CSARDRGGEKLFF.

This clonotype was observed a few times. The chain carries TRBV21-1 and TRBJ2-6; the table names TRBD1, a call not compared with the DNA. TRBV21-1 is shown as a pseudogene. This CDR3 is 19 amino acids long. The CDR3 coding sequence is TGTGCCAGCAGCAAAGTCCAGGACAGGGGCAGCTCTGGGGCCAACGTCCTGACTTTC. It is translated as CASSKVQDRGSSGANVLTF.

The rearrangement links TRBV12-3 or TRBV12-4 to TRBJ2-7; D call uncertain. Trimming removed 8 bases from V and 3 bases from J, with 11 bases in between. The CDR3 has 12 residues. The CDR3 DNA follows: TGTGCCAGCTCCCGATGGGGCTACGAGCAGTACTTC. Encoded protein: CASSRWGYEQYF.

Only a few counts were recorded for this clonotype. The rearrangement joins TRBV3-1 to TRBJ2-7; D not certain. CDR3 length: 14 residues. The germline V and J ends were trimmed by 1 base and 5 bases, with 12 bases remaining between them. Germline CDR1 and CDR2: LGHDT and YNNKEL (reference sequence). CDR3 protein: CASSQGPGGNEQYF. The CDR3 DNA reads TGTGCCAGCAGCCAAGGCCCTGGTGGAAACGAGCAGTACTTC.

This clonotype has only a few counts. The V gene is TRBV6-4, the J gene TRBJ2-3; the match to TRBD2 covers 9 bases. Germline loops: CDR1 MRHNA, CDR2 SNTAGT. CDR3 length: 15 amino acids. Trimming at V came to 2 bases and at J to 6 bases, leaving 6 bases not matched to a gene. The CDR3 DNA reads TGTGCCAGCAGTGACGGCGGGGGGGATTTTGATACGCAGTATTTT. This encodes CASSDGGGDFDTQYF.

This clonotype was picked up a small number of times. V usage is TRBV7-9 and J usage is TRBJ2-1; TRBD2 aligns across 12 bases. J lost 0 bases, V lost 2 bases, and 14 bases had no gene match. The CDR3 sequence is 21 residues long. The germline V gene encodes CDR1 SEHNR and CDR2 FQNEAQ (reference sequence). The CDR3 coding sequence is TGTGCCAGCAGCTTATTCGGAAAAACTAGCGGGGGGTTAAGCTCCTACAATGAGCAGTTCTTC. Protein product: CASSLFGKTSGGLSSYNEQFF.